These 5 T cell receptor beta chains came from one sample sequenced in a study of OX40 agonist ivuxolimab in advanced cancers. Sequencing used immunoSEQ multiplex PCR; TCRdb keeps in-frame clones, though not all of them. The sample shows around 65,000 clones, 75% to 90% of them seen only once. Material: CD4+ or CD8+ T cells sorted from blood, obtained in a trial of the OX40 agonist ivuxolimab. The receptors originated from an adult with an advanced solid tumor such as melanoma, head and neck, liver or kidney cancer.

This sequence joins TRBV4-3 and TRBJ2-1; TRBD1 is a possible D gene (6 bases). V was trimmed by 4 bases and J by 8 bases, leaving 12 bases between them. This CDR3 has 13 amino acids. The germline gives CDR1 LGHNA, CDR2 YSLEER. In nucleotides, the CDR3 is TGCGCCAGCAGCCGTACAGGGAACCATGAGCAGTTCTTC. Amino acid sequence: CASSRTGNHEQFF.

The CDR3 nucleotides read TGTGCCAGCAGTGAAGGTATCGGGGGTTCCACTGAAGCTTTCTTT. It specifies CASSEGIGGSTEAFF. The chain recombines TRBV25-1 with TRBJ1-1, with D maybe TRBD1 (5 bases). CDR1 and CDR2 from the germline V gene are MGHDK and SYGVNS. This CDR3 spans 15 amino acids. Trimming stripped 2 bases from V and 4 bases from J, with 14 bases between.

This clone was found once. The chain uses TRBV7-2 and TRBJ2-5; D possibly corresponds to TRBD2 (6 bases). Germline V gene data show CDR1 as SGHTA and CDR2 as FQGNSA. V shed 3 bases and J shed 3 bases, with 20 bases lying between them. The CDR3 consists of 17 residues. This chain's CDR3 is CASSFGVGEVEEETQYF. CDR3 coding DNA: TGTGCCAGCAGCTTCGGGGTAGGGGAGGTCGAGGAAGAGACCCAGTACTTC.

The chain carries TRBV2 and TRBJ2-7, with D perhaps matching TRBD1 (5 bases). Looked up from germline, CDR1 is SNHLY and CDR2 is FYNNEI. Trimming took off 7 bases at V and 2 bases at J, with 27 bases between the two ends. The CDR3 sequence is 18 residues long. CDR3: CASKSPTETPNRAYEQYF. The DNA of the CDR3 is TGTGCCAGCAAGAGTCCGACAGAAACACCCAACCGCGCCTACGAGCAGTACTTC.

V is TRBV11-1 and J is TRBJ1-2; D is undetermined. Germline V CDR1 and CDR2: SGHAT, FQDESV (reference sequence). V shed 0 bases and J shed 4 bases, with 6 bases lying between them. This CDR3 contains 13 residues. In DNA, the CDR3 is TGTGCCAGCAGCTTAGCCGAAGGCTATGGCTACACCTTC. It encodes CASSLAEGYGYTF.